The sequence of this TCR beta chain was determined in a study of shared clonotypes between healthy human individuals. On this clone: Its target is not known.

General study results and limits: Naive subsets typically showed greater estimated richness than memory subsets. Generation probabilities were higher for clonotypes shared across all four sorted-subset donors than for unshared ones.

The V gene's germline CDR1 is SGHRS and CDR2 YFSETQ. The CDR3 consists of 14 residues. Deletions cut 6 bases from V and 5 bases from J, with 15 bases between. CD4+ cells were split into CD45RA+ naive and CD45RA-negative memory subsets. In the original workflow: ImmunoSEQ supplied junction-only sequences lacking quality scores, so filtering was different. TCRdb's copy holds only in-frame clones and misses some; the assay was immunoSEQ multiplex PCR. That table supplies the V and J calls and clone size; D and trimming were determined from the DNA. The table records approximately 1.5 million clones, around 98.5% of them present only once.

The sequence was collected from a man aged 25-45 years in good health. J is TRBJ2-1 and V is TRBV5-1; no definite D call. The sample taken for sequencing was naive CD4+ T cells sorted from blood. Subset indicated: CD45RA+ positively selected. CDR3 amino acids: CASKEALGHNEQFF. CDR3 nucleotides: TGCGCCAGCAAGGAAGCTCTGGGCCACAATGAGCAGTTCTTC.